This T cell receptor (beta chain) stems from a study of early T cells in non-severe SARS-CoV-2 infection. Study context: Chains were unpaired, as sequencing was done on bulk RNA from unsorted whole blood.

This clonotype was seen a handful of times. Germline CDR1 MDHEN, CDR2 SYDVKM. The CDR3 is 15 amino acids. The V end lost 6 bases, the J end lost 9 bases, and 24 bases lay between the germline ends. MiXCR was run by TCRdb on the 5' RACE reads, yielding one entry per CDR3 protein. The sample shows approximately 64,000 distinct CDR3 sequences, roughly 5% of them seen only once. The sequence derives from an adult who was a healthcare worker with PCR-confirmed SARS-CoV-2 infection or an uninfected control (not recorded which). V and J are TRBV28 and TRBJ2-7; tentative D call: TRBD2 (6 bases). Sequencing was performed on whole blood. DNA for the CDR3: TGTGCCAGCAGGATCCCGGGGGACCTAGCCTGGAGGCAGTACTTC. This translates into CASRIPGDLAWRQYF.